This T cell receptor beta chain was sequenced for a study of cytomegalovirus exposure and HLA in healthy donors (dated by TCRdb to about 2017). For the study in its entirety: An earlier analysis of more than 550 of the donors reported 276 Gb of sequence data and some 110 million unique TCR beta sequences obtained from around 180 million T cells. An early release covering about 600 HLA-typed donors comprised roughly 300 gigabases of sequencing data and around 86 million unique TCR sequences. Of the roughly 420 genotyped donors, over 80% were placed in the genetic ancestry cluster associated with self-reported Caucasian donors. The aim of the study was to test whether cataloging public T cell receptors could identify signatures of past pathogen exposure. The T cell repertoires of 666 subjects were profiled by immunosequencing and related to cytomegalovirus serostatus. Along with the roughly 670-subject first cohort, a separate validation cohort of over a hundred different subjects was used. To predict cytomegalovirus infection status, the study brought together high-throughput TCR immunosequencing, statistical association of individual TCRs with disease status, and machine learning. To study patterns of TCR occurrence, a later analysis re-analyzed previously published TCR beta repertoires from several hundred donors and added high-resolution HLA genotyping. In the later analysis, no new phenotypic data were used to find candidate immune exposures; instead, reliance was placed on TCR beta sequences and their occurrence across donors. To decide whether each TCR beta V gene segment behaved as functional or pseudogenic, an earlier analysis of 587 of the donors relied on high-throughput TCR beta sequencing. Alongside the repertoire data, information on donor age, sex, ethnicity and CMV serostatus was compiled. Genome-wide SNP genotypes for about three fifths of the roughly 700 donors were used in a later genetic analysis, which treated that subset as a discovery cohort. Every repertoire in the discovery cohort had been generated on one and the same sequencing platform. Both class I and class II loci were covered by HLA typing, at four-digit resolution. Typing coverage differed by locus: A, B, C, DRB1 and DQB1 were typed in about 620-630 donors, DQA1 in about 560, DPA1 in around 580, and DPB1 in just under 490. About 5 DR-DQ haplotypes were handled as single units for association and clustering, since linkage in the cohort was strong. Among almost 400 genotyped donors of the cohort, an average of roughly 240,000 unique TCR beta nucleotide sequences were sequenced per donor, roughly a sixth of them non-productive. General findings and caveats noted by the study authors: Linkage disequilibrium might explain the correlated functional status among segregating V segments, but an unknown experimental factor could not be ruled out. Because HLA typing was missing for some donors at each locus, association tests included only the typed subset. Across donors, most TCR sequences were observed very rarely, whereas some public TCRs were present in many individuals. In vitro tests confirmed that three of the cytomegalovirus-associated TCR beta chains recognize cytomegalovirus antigens. In a later analysis, HLA-associated TCR beta chains were found to be more clonally expanded and to have lower generation probabilities than equally common non-associated chains. Sequencing depth was assumed to be roughly uniform across donors in the presence/absence analyses, though that assumption may not hold. V-gene and J-gene trimming of TCR beta chains was associated with a missense DCLRE1C variant in a later genetic analysis, and the association was replicated in an independent cohort. Compared with the roughly 700-donor mean, donors in an Asian-associated ancestry cluster had fewer N-insertions in productive TCRs, according to a later genetic analysis. According to a later analysis, parvovirus B19, influenza, CMV and Epstein-Barr virus appeared linked to several top co-occurrence clusters. The only immune exposure information available for the cohort was CMV serostatus. Cytomegalovirus status was reported to be diagnosed by the classifier with high specificity and sensitivity in both the original and validation cohorts. A further reported finding was that TCR beta sequences accurately predicted the HLA-A and HLA-B alleles for most subjects in the first cohort. A group of highly shared sequence variants was considered likely to be a technical artifact of the sequencing pipeline. In the study, around 160 TCR beta chains were listed as associated with cytomegalovirus. An earlier analysis of approximately 600 of the donors showed that most TCR beta V segments appeared in productive rearrangements either about 87% or about 30% of the time, which broadly matched IMGT annotations. Strong co-occurrence of HLA alleles, especially DR and DQ, made assigning TCR associations to individual alleles difficult. In a later analysis, 16,951 TCR beta sequences were associated with specific HLA alleles at a false discovery rate of 0.05. In a later analysis, most CMV-associated TCR beta chains were found to appear HLA-restricted, with HLA associations seemingly driven largely by CMV exposure. The 87-base-pair reads could not distinguish some IMGT-functional V segments, including TRBV6-2 and TRBV6-3, so those segments were excluded. This cohort had only TCR beta chains sequenced, and the lack of alpha or paired-chain data limited which features could be detected. The authors suggested that the approach could potentially be extended to other disease states and immunological phenotypes. In a later analysis, the rate of TCR association differed among HLA loci, with DRB1 alleles having the most associated TCRs and HLA-C alleles having the fewest. Approximately 18 rarely observed V segments, including chromosome 9 orphons, were excluded from the earlier analysis of just under 600 of the donors because counts were too low.

The cohort comprised more than 550 healthy bone marrow donors. All cohort members were sampled while nominally healthy, although unrecorded immune exposures were likely present. The donor was CMV seronegative and was included in the group of 352 seronegative cohort members. A peripheral blood sample was collected from each donor, and TCR beta sequencing was performed on peripheral blood mononuclear cells. Genomic DNA extraction from the blood cell samples was performed with the Qiagen DNeasy Blood Extraction Kit. The germline V gene (reference sequence) gives CDR1 as GTSNPN and CDR2 as SVGIG. Ends trimmed: V by 5 bases, J by 7 bases; bases unmatched to a gene: 10. The CDR3 starts with the cysteine, ends with the phenylalanine, and has 15 residues. The entry retains the CDR3 DNA only, 45 bases that are in frame from base 1. Library creation used the immunoSEQ multiplex PCR assay. For the multiplex PCR, a mixture combining 60 forward primers for TCR Vbeta segments and 13 reverse primers for TCR Jbeta segments was used. The CDR3 region of rearranged TCR beta genes was amplified from genomic DNA by a multiplex PCR assay. On the Illumina HiSeq System, the amplified TCR beta libraries were sequenced as 87-base-pair reads. In the authors' own workflow: A later analysis counted around 72 million unique TCR beta chains across the approximately 700 repertoires, and some 12 million of these chains were shared by at least two donors. To remove PCR and sequencing errors, raw reads were error-corrected and collapsed into unique sequences using a nearest-neighbor algorithm that merged closely related sequences. To assign V, D and J gene segments, CDR3 sequences were aligned to IMGT reference sequences. For a sequence to be retained, a match of at least six nucleotides was required to both a V gene segment and a J gene segment. A rearrangement was called productive if the CDR3 had no stop codons and remained in frame with V and J, and every other rearrangement was called non-productive. CDR3 was defined according to IMGT convention as the region running from the second conserved V-encoded cysteine to the conserved J-encoded phenylalanine. The earlier analysis of roughly 590 of the donors excluded sequences that lacked an unambiguous match to a single V gene segment. An earlier analysis of several hundred of the donors called V segments functional above 56.7% productive rearrangements and segregating when the between-donor standard deviation exceeded 5%. A statistical classification framework was built for diagnosing cytomegalovirus status from the catalog of TCR beta chain sequences. A later analysis assigned V and J genes by comparing TCR nucleotide sequences with IMGT/GENE-DB human TR gene sequences. The TCRdist pipeline was used in a later analysis to assign CDR3 sequences and most-parsimonious VDJ recombination scenarios. A later analysis defined each TCR beta chain by its CDR3 amino acid sequence plus V-gene family, and excluded reads lacking a unique V-gene family. In a later analysis, 550 to 650 highly shared, low-generation-probability nucleotide sequences were removed to address suspected cross-contamination and a sequencing artifact. For each public chain, a later analysis derived a clonal expansion index from normalized ranks of inferred template counts within each repertoire. In a later analysis, generation probabilities were computed with a VDJ recombination model fitted to out-of-frame rearrangements, and the resulting probabilities were checked against IGoR. In a later analysis, TCR-TCR, TCR-HLA and TCR-CMV co-occurrence was scored with hypergeometric tests, and a repertoire-size bias correction was applied to TCR pairs. To estimate false discovery rates, a later analysis permuted the HLA or CMV assignments 20 times. In a later analysis, co-occurring TCRs were grouped with DBSCAN, and TCRdist sequence similarity was added when clustering was performed within HLA-allele-positive subsets. Co-occurrence clustering excluded repertoires with fewer than 30,000 or more than 120,000 public chains, plus five with anomalous nucleotide sharing. TCRdb stores this immuneACCESS table with in-frame sequences only. Part of the clones is absent; in the studies checked, under half of the shortfall reflects unresolved V genes, and no reason is known for the rest. V and J calls and clone size are copied from that table; D and trimming were computed from the DNA. This sample's table carries over 150,000 clones. Together, the top ten hold approximately 0.74% of the sample.

With respect to this clone: What antigen it recognizes has not been identified.

The rearranged segments are TRBV30 and TRBJ1-4, with TRBD1 identical over 10 junction bases. Sequenced sample: PBMCs. This sequence was found in a boy aged 5-17 years in good health and CMV-seronegative. This receptor has the CDR3 CAWVTPGQGTEKLFF. The DNA reads TGTGCCTGGGTCACACCGGGACAGGGGACTGAAAAACTGTTTTTT.